This T cell receptor (beta chain) was recovered during a study of neurological immune-mediated disorders. This clonotype has ten or more counts. As to time point: longitudinal time-point 1 (baseline). Volunteers attending a blood bank in Maryland, USA, served as healthy controls. The cDNA was generated through 5'RACE incorporating 10-nucleotide random UMIs. TCRdb analysed the 5' RACE reads with MiXCR anew, one entry per CDR3 protein. Among tens of thousands of distinct CDR3 sequences listed, approximately 10% were seen once. CDR3 size: 17 residues. Trimming shortened V by 2 bases and J by 3 bases, and 17 bases separated the two germline ends. Per germline, CDR1 MNHEY and CDR2 SVGAGI.

The sample was PBMCs. The chain employs TRBV6-5 and TRBJ2-1; D perhaps matches TRBD2 (6 bases). The receptor's source is a man younger than 45 in good health. CDR3 residues: CASSYNPRSGDYNEQFF. CDR3 nucleotide sequence: TGTGCCAGCAGTTACAACCCCCGTAGCGGAGACTACAATGAGCAGTTCTTC.